This T cell receptor beta chain appears in the sequencing data of a study of blood T cell repertoires in COVID-19. Overall study: The samples span acute and convalescent COVID-19 from the United States, Italy and Spain. Sources were T cells, B-cell-depleted T cells, or PBMCs; the material itself was cDNA or gDNA.

V trimming: 6 bases; J trimming: 4 bases; junction bases outside the gene matches: 8. The CDR3 loop spans 15 amino acids. The germline V gene encodes CDR1 SGHVS and CDR2 FQNEAQ. This clone was observed a single time. In the original processing: Nucleated cell number was recorded as an estimate derived from reference gene primer amplification. Method: immunoSEQ multiplex PCR; TCRdb's copy keeps in-frame clones and lacks some. The V and J calls and clone size come from that table; D and trimming were worked out from the DNA. This table has 52,000 or so clones, 65% to 85% appearing once. The gene calls are TRBV7-8 and TRBJ1-2; 10 bases align to TRBD1. The material sequenced was peripheral blood. The sequence was obtained from a man aged 40-49 years with acute or convalescent COVID-19. The CDR3 spells CASRPTGTGAYGYTF. As DNA, the CDR3 is TGTGCCAGCAGACCAACCGGGACAGGGGCCTATGGCTACACCTTC.